This T cell receptor (beta chain) appears in the sequencing data of a study of blood T cell repertoires in COVID-19. Study information: Sites in the United States, Italy and Spain provided acute and convalescent COVID-19 samples. From T cells, B-cell-depleted T cells, or PBMCs came the material, which was cDNA or gDNA.

Enrolled during active infection, Seattle patients were then followed longitudinally. Trimming cost V 6 bases and J 1 base; bases outside gene matches: 6. The CDR3 sequence is 15 residues long. Germline CDR1 is MNHEY and CDR2 is SMNVEV (reference sequence). Per the study methods: By means of reference gene primer amplification, nucleated cell counts were estimated. This table comes from immunoSEQ multiplex PCR, and its TCRdb copy is limited to in-frame clones, with some not included. Clonal size and the V and J genes are those of that table, whereas D and trimming came from the DNA. The profile shows about 96,000 clones, about 90% of them singletons.

The chain combines TRBV27 with TRBJ1-2; 9 nucleotides agree with TRBD1. This TCR was sampled from a human donor with COVID-19, enrolled during active disease. The donor label of this sample is uncertain. Sequencing was performed on peripheral blood. The CDR3: CASRGQGEVNYGYTF. CDR3 DNA sequence: TGTGCCAGCAGGGGACAGGGCGAGGTTAACTATGGCTACACCTTC.